This T cell receptor (beta chain) was identified during a study of Ad26.COV2.S vaccination and SARS-CoV-2 variants. Study as a whole: It was the COV1001 Ad26.COV2.S trial arm that included the donor.

The repertoire was sequenced with immunoSEQ multiplex PCR; TCRdb's copy has only in-frame clones and lacks some. The sample yields 440,000 or so clones, 80% to 95% seen once. Regarding treatment: around 19 received Ad26.COV2.S at low or high dose, single or two shots; several received placebo; per-sample allocation not given. The samples date from day 63 after the first vaccine or placebo injection. Wuhan-strain spike was delivered by a replication-incompetent Ad26 vector. Findings and limits, study-wide: The TCR breadth and depth analyses may have produced an underestimate of total T cell responses.

Regarding this clone: The antigen is not known.

Source: peripheral blood, taken in a trial of Ad26.COV2.S vaccine versus placebo. This TCR derives from a person between 18 and 60 years old who received the Ad26.COV2.S COVID-19 vaccine or a placebo.

The CDR3 DNA follows: TGTGCCAGCAGCCCGGATGGGACAGCTAATGAAAAACTGTTTTTT. Its protein is CASSPDGTANEKLFF. The chain is built from TRBV7-2 and TRBJ1-4; the match to TRBD1 covers 7 bases. The CDR3 has 15 residues. The junction had 6 bases not matched to a gene; V was cut back by 5 bases and J by 3 bases. CDR1 SGHTA and CDR2 FQGNSA come from the germline V gene. The full variable domain, rest sourced from reference TRBV7-2 and TRBJ1-4, is GAGVSQSPSNKVTEKGKDVELRCDPISGHTALYWYRQSLGQGLEFLIYFQGNSAPDKSGLPSDRFSAERTGGSVSTLTIQRTQQEDSAVYLCASSPDGTANEKLFFGSGTQLSVL.